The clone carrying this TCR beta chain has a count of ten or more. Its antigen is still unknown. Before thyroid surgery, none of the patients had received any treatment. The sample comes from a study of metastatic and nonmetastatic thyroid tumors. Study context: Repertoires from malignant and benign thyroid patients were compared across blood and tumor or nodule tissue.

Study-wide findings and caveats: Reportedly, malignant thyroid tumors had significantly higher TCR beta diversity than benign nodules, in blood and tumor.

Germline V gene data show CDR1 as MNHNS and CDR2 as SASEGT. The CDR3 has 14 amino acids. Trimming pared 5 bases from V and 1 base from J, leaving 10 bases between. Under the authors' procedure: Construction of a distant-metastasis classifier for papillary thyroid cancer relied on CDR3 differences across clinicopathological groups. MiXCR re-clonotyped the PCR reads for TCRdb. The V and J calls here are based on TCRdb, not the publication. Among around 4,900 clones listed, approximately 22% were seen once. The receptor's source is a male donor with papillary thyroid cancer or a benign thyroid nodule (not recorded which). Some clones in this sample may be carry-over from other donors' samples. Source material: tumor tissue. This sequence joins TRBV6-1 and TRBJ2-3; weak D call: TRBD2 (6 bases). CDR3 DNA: TGTGCCAGCAGTAGGGCTAGCGGCACAGATACGCAGTATTTT. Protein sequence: CASSRASGTDTQYF.